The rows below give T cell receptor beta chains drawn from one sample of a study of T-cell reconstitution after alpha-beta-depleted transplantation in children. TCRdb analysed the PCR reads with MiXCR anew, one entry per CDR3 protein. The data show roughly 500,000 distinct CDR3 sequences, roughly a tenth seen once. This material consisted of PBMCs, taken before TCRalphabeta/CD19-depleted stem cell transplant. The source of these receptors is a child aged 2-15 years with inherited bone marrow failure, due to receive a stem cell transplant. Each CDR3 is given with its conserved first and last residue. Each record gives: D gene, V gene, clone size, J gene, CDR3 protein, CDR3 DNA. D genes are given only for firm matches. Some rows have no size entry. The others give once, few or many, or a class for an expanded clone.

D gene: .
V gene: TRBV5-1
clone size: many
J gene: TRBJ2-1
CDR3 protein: CASSLTSTNEQFF
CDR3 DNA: TGCGCCAGCAGCTTAACTAGTACGAATGAGCAGTTCTTC

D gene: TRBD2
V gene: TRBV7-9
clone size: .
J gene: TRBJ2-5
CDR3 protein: CASSLVQLAGAETQYF
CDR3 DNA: TGTGCCAGCAGCTTAGTTCAACTAGCGGGAGCAGAGACCCAGTACTTC

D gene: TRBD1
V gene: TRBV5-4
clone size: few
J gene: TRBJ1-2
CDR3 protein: CASSFTWTGLGYTF
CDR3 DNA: TGTGCCAGCAGCTTTACATGGACAGGGCTCGGCTACACCTTC

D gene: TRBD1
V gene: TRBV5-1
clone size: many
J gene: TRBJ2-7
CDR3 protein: CASSYAFQGATYEQYF
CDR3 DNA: TGCGCCAGCAGCTACGCCTTTCAGGGGGCCACTTACGAGCAGTACTTC

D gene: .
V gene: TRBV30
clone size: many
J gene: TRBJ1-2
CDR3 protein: CAFTTDPNYGYTF
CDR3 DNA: TGTGCCTTCACGACAGATCCTAACTATGGCTACACCTTC

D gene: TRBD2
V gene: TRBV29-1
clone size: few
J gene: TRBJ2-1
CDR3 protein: CSTRTSGSNEQFF
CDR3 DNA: TGCAGCACTCGGACTAGCGGGAGCAATGAGCAGTTCTTC

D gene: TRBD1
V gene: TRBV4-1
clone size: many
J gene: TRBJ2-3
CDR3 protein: CASSQIQGQDTQYF
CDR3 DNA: TGCGCCAGCAGCCAGATACAGGGGCAAGATACGCAGTATTTT

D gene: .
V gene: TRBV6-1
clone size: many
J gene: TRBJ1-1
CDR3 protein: CASRHPYTENTEAFF
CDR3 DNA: TGTGCCAGCAGGCATCCTTACACAGAGAACACTGAAGCTTTCTTT

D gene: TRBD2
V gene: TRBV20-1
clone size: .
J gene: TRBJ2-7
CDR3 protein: CSACPGLADEQYF
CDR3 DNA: TGCAGTGCTTGTCCGGGACTAGCGGACGAGCAGTACTTC

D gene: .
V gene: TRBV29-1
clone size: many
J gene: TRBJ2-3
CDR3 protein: CSPRGETQYF
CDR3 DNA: TGCAGCCCGAGGGGGGAAACGCAGTATTTT

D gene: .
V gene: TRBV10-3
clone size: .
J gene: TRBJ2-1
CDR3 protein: CAISAQLAARILSYNEQFF
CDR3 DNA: TGTGCCATCAGTGCCCAACTAGCCGCTCGTATCCTCTCCTACAATGAGCAGTTCTTC

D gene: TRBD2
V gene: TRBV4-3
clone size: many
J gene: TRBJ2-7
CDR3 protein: CASSQDWSGSGYEQYF
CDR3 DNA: TGCGCCAGCAGCCAAGATTGGAGCGGGAGTGGATACGAGCAGTACTTC

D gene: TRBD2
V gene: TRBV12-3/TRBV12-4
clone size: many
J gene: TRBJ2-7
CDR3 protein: CASSLGASGNSYEQYF
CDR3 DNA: TGTGCCAGCAGTTTAGGGGCTAGCGGGAACTCCTACGAGCAGTACTTC

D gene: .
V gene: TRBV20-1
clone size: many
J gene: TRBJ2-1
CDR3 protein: CSARVSGRLNNEQFF
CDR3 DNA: TGCAGTGCTAGAGTCTCGGGAAGACTCAACAATGAGCAGTTCTTC

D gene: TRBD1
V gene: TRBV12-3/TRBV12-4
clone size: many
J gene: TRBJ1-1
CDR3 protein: CASSLDGRGRGTEAFF
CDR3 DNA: TGTGCCAGCAGTTTGGATGGCAGGGGGCGAGGGACTGAAGCTTTCTTT

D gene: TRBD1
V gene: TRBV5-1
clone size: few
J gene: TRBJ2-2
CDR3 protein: CASSFAGGSTGELFF
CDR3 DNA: TGCGCCAGCAGCTTCGCAGGGGGCAGCACCGGGGAGCTGTTTTTT

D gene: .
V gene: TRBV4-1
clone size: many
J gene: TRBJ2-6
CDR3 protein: CASSQDASTGMGPSGANVLTF
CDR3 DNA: TGCGCCAGCAGCCAAGATGCCTCAACAGGAATGGGACCCTCTGGGGCCAACGTCCTGACTTTC

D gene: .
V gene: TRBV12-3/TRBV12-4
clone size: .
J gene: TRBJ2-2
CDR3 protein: CASSFLRTGELFF
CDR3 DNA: TGTGCCAGCAGTTTCCTCCGCACCGGGGAGCTGTTTTTT

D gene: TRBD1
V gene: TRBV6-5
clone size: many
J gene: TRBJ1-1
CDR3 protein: CASSYASGTGNTEAFF
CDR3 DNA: TGTGCCAGCAGTTACGCATCCGGGACAGGGAACACTGAAGCTTTCTTT

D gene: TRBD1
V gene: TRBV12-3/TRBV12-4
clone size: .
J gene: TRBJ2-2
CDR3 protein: CASRYDRGVNTGELFF
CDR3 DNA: TGTGCCAGCAGATACGACAGGGGGGTGAACACCGGGGAGCTGTTTTTT

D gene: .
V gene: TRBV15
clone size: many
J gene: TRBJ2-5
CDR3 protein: CATSWEVQETQYF
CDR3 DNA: TGTGCCACCAGCTGGGAGGTCCAAGAGACCCAGTACTTC

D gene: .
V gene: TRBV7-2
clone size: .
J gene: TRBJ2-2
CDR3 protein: CASSVIGGPAGYGELFF
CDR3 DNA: TGTGCCAGCAGCGTAATAGGAGGGCCCGCTGGATACGGGGAGCTGTTTTTT

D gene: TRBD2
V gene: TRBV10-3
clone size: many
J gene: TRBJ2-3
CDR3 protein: CAISEPAGGADTQYF
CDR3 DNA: TGTGCCATCAGTGAGCCAGCGGGGGGGGCAGATACGCAGTATTTT

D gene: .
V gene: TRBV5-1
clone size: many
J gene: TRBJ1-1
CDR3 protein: CASSTTVNTEAFF
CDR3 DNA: TGCGCCAGCAGCACGACAGTGAACACTGAAGCTTTCTTT

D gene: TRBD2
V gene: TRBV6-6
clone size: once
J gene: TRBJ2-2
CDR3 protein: CASSQLGLAVNTGELFF
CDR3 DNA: TGTGCCAGCAGCCAACTTGGACTAGCGGTGAACACCGGGGAGCTGTTTTTT

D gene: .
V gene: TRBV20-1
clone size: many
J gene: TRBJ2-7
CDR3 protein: CSARVGPNYEQYF
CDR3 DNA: TGCAGTGCTAGAGTTGGGCCAAACTACGAGCAGTACTTC

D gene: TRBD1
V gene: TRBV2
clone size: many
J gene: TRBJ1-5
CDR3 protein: CASREQGMSNQPQHF
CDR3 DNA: TGTGCCAGCAGGGAACAGGGGATGAGCAATCAGCCCCAGCATTTT

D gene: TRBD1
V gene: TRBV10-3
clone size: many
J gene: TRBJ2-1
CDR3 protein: CAISSPAKGAGYNEQFF
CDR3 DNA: TGTGCCATCAGTTCCCCGGCAAAGGGGGCTGGCTACAATGAGCAGTTCTTC

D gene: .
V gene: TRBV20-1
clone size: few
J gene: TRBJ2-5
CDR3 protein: CSAGAPGVETQYF
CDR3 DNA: TGCAGTGCGGGGGCCCCCGGCGTGGAGACCCAGTACTTC

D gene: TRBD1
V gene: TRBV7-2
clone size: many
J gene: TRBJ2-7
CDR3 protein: CASSSPRRQGLYEQYF
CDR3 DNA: TGTGCCAGCAGCTCCCCCCGAAGACAGGGCCTCTACGAGCAGTACTTC

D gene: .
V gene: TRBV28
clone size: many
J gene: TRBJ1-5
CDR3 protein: CASSSRTSGNQPQHF
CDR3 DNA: TGTGCCAGCAGTTCCCGGACATCTGGCAATCAGCCCCAGCATTTT

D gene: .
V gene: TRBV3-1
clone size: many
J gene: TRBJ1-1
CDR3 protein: CASSQVIGPWNTEAFF
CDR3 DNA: TGTGCCAGCAGCCAAGTAATAGGGCCCTGGAACACTGAAGCTTTCTTT

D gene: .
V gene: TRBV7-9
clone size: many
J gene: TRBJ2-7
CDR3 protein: CASSLRLGWRDIPYEQYF
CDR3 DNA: TGTGCCAGCAGCTTAAGGCTAGGCTGGCGGGACATACCCTACGAGCAGTACTTC

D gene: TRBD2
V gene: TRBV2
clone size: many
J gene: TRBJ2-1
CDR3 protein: CASSEFTGGSGSYNEQFF
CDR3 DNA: TGTGCCAGCAGTGAATTTACCGGCGGGAGCGGCTCCTACAATGAGCAGTTCTTC